The sequence of this T cell receptor (beta chain) was determined in a study of blood T cell repertoires in COVID-19. Produced via immunoSEQ multiplex PCR; TCRdb's table is partial and in-frame only. This table holds roughly 69,000 clones, roughly 75% found once. Germline assignment: CDR1 MGHRA and CDR2 YSYEKL. Trimming removed 0 bases from V and 1 base from J, with 12 bases in between. This CDR3 has 17 residues. The TCR comes from a man aged 55 to 70 with COVID-19, enrolled during active disease. The sequencing input was peripheral blood. The chain uses TRBV4-1 and TRBJ1-4; D is perhaps TRBD1 (5 bases). CDR3 sequence: CASSQDRGRGTNEKLFF. The CDR3 nucleotides are TGCGCCAGCAGCCAAGATAGAGGGAGGGGAACTAATGAAAAACTGTTTTTT.